This TCR beta chain was found in a study of human T cells and chemical hapten exposure. MiXCR, run by TCRdb on the RACE reads, gives a single entry per CDR3 protein. The repertoire holds 120,000 or so distinct CDR3 sequences, roughly 13% seen once, with around 2.8% in the top ten. This clonotype appeared a few times. Antigen: not known. Indicated time point: pre-sensitization, week 0. Treatment specified: therapeutic diphenylcyclopropenone sensitization with weekly scalp DPC. Study-wide results and limits: Significantly greater numbers of large CDR3 similarity clusters came from expanded TCRs than from controls.

V was clipped by 1 base and J by 3 bases, with 9 bases between them. Germline V gene lookup returns CDR1 SGHTA and CDR2 FQGTGA. This CDR3 comprises 14 residues. The chain couples TRBV7-3 to TRBJ1-1; possibly TRBD1 for D (5 bases). The specimen comprised whole blood, sampled in connection with sensitization to the hapten diphenylcyclopropenone (DPC). This clonotype originated in a woman younger than 35 with alopecia areata. Some clones in this sample may be carry-over from other donors' samples. This CDR3 reads CASSLNPRDTEAFF. The CDR3 nucleotides are TGTGCCAGCAGCTTAAACCCCAGGGACACTGAAGCTTTCTTT.